Following are 2 T cell receptor beta chains from one sample sequenced in a study of blood T cells in healthy people across ages. Alongside a J-beta primer mix, a sample-barcoded 5' primer served in a second PCR lasting 7 to 11 cycles. TCRdb reanalysed the 5' RACE reads using MiXCR and keeps one entry per CDR3 protein. The profile shows around 1.5 million distinct CDR3 sequences, about 43% of them singletons. Sequences were obtained from blood. The receptors here all came from a woman aged 18-29 years in good health.

J is TRBJ1-4 and V is TRBV12-3 or TRBV12-4; D gene unclear. With 6 bases removed from V and 4 bases from J, the gap between germline ends came to 9 bases. There are 13 residues in the CDR3. CDR3 sequence (DNA): TGTGCCAGCAGCCGGCAGATTAATGAAAAACTGTTTTTT. Amino acids: CASSRQINEKLFF.

This clonotype was observed a few times. The CDR3 protein is CASSLRISSGGTNTGELFF. The DNA of the CDR3 is TGTGCCAGCAGCTTAAGAATTTCTAGCGGGGGGACCAACACCGGGGAGCTGTTTTTT. V gene TRBV7-2 combines with J gene TRBJ2-2; 11 nucleotides align to TRBD2. V lost 2 bases and J lost 2; bases outside the gene matches: 10. Germline CDR1 and CDR2: SGHTA and FQGNSA. The CDR3 totals 19 residues.